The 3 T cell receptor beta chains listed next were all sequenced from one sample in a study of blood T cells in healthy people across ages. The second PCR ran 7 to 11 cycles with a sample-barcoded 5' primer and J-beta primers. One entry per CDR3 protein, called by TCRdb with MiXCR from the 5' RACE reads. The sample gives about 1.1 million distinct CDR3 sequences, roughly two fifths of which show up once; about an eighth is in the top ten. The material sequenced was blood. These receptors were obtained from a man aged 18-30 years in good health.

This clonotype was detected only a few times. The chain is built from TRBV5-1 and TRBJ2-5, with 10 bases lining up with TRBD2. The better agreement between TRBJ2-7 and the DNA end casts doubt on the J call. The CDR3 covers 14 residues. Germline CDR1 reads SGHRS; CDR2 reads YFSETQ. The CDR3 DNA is TGCGCCAGCAGCGCCGGGACTAGCGCTTACGAGCAGTACTTC. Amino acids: CASSAGTSAYEQYF.

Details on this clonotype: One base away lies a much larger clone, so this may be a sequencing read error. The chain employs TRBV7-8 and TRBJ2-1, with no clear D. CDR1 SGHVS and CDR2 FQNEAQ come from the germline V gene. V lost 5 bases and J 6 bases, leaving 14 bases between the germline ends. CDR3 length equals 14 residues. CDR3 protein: CASSVEGQSNEQFF. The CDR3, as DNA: TGTGCCAGCAGCGTAGAAGGGCAGTCCAATGAGCAGTTCTTC.

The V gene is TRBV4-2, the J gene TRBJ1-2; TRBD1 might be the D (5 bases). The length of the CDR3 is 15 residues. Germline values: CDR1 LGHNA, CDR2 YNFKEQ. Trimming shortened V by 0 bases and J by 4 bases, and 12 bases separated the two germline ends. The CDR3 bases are TGTGCCAGCAGCCAAGATTCGGGGCCGACCTATGGCTACACCTTC. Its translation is CASSQDSGPTYGYTF.